Listed below are T cell receptor beta chains from one sample, sequenced in a study of technical replicates of blood from several donors. Here immunoSEQ multiplex PCR was the method, and the copy in TCRdb shows in-frame clones only, minus some. The profile shows more than 75,000 clones, 90% to 95% of them singletons. The sequencing sample was made of T cells isolated from PBMCs. The receptor set was obtained from a human donor in good health. CDR3s include the opening cysteine and the closing phenylalanine or tryptophan. The D gene is left open where the match is weak. Size is stated for part of the rows, as once, few or many counts, or as a class when the clone is expanded.

D gene	clone size	V gene	J gene	CDR3 protein	CDR3 DNA
TRBD1	NA	TRBV4-1	TRBJ2-7	CASSQAGQGVYEQYF	TGCGCCAGCAGCCAGGCGGGACAGGGGGTCTACGAGCAGTACTTC
TRBD1	NA	TRBV7-8	TRBJ1-2	CASSLGQGGQGGYTF	TGTGCCAGCAGCTTAGGACAGGGGGGCCAGGGGGGCTACACCTTC
TRBD2	NA	TRBV5-4	TRBJ2-1	CASSFMGLAHNNEQFF	TGTGCCAGCAGCTTCATGGGACTAGCCCATAACAATGAGCAGTTCTTC
NA	NA	TRBV6-4	TRBJ2-6	CASSEMPISSGANVLTF	TGTGCCAGCAGTGAGATGCCTATAAGCTCTGGGGCCAACGTCCTGACTTTC
TRBD1	NA	TRBV4-1	TRBJ1-2	CASSHRETGNDGYTF	TGCGCCAGCAGCCACCGAGAGACAGGGAATGATGGCTACACCTTC
TRBD2	NA	TRBV5-6	TRBJ2-3	CASSRTSGGRNTDTQYF	TGTGCCAGCAGCCGTACTAGCGGGGGCAGAAACACAGATACGCAGTATTTT
NA	NA	TRBV30	TRBJ1-6	CAWSLRGSPLHF	TGTGCCTGGAGTCTCCGCGGGTCACCCCTCCACTTT
NA	NA	TRBV19	TRBJ2-5	CASSARAQETQYF	TGTGCCAGTAGCGCGCGGGCGCAAGAGACCCAGTACTTC
TRBD2	once	TRBV5-4	TRBJ2-7	CASSLAPLAGGSYEQYF	TGTGCCAGCAGCTTGGCCCCCCTAGCGGGAGGTTCCTACGAGCAGTACTTC
TRBD1	NA	TRBV5-6	TRBJ2-1	CASSLSGQGLVIEQFF	TGTGCCAGCAGCTTGTCTGGACAGGGATTGGTAATCGAGCAGTTCTTC
TRBD1	NA	TRBV7-8	TRBJ2-1	CASSLGLGQGAYNEQFF	TGTGCCAGCAGCTTAGGTCTGGGACAGGGGGCGTACAATGAGCAGTTCTTC
NA	NA	TRBV7-3	TRBJ2-7	CASSLGGQGFNEQYF	TGTGCCAGCAGCTTAGGGGGCCAGGGGTTCAACGAGCAGTACTTC
NA	once	TRBV4-1	TRBJ1-5	CASSQDVEYSNQPQHF	TGCGCCAGCAGCCAAGATGTCGAGTATAGCAATCAGCCCCAGCATTTT
NA	NA	TRBV28	TRBJ2-7	CASGGGRAGEQYF	TGTGCCAGCGGTGGGGGCAGGGCTGGTGAGCAGTACTTC
NA	NA	TRBV5-4	TRBJ1-1	CASGLGEDTEAFF	TGTGCCAGCGGTCTGGGGGAGGACACTGAAGCTTTCTTT
TRBD1	NA	TRBV11-2	TRBJ1-1	CASSLFPRGRSWTEAFF	TGTGCCAGCAGCCTTTTCCCCAGGGGGCGAAGTTGGACTGAAGCTTTCTTT
NA	NA	TRBV19	TRBJ1-5	CASSIVFPTGQPQHF	TGTGCCAGTAGTATAGTCTTCCCTACGGGGCAGCCCCAGCATTTT
NA	NA	TRBV19	TRBJ1-1	CASQKNEAFF	TGTGCCAGCCAAAAAAATGAAGCTTTCTTT
NA	NA	TRBV10-1	TRBJ1-1	CASSDIRGNTEAFF	TGCGCCAGCAGTGATATAAGGGGGAACACTGAAGCTTTCTTT
NA	few	TRBV6-5	TRBJ2-5	CASSPAGVTQYF	TGTGCCAGCAGCCCCGCAGGGGTGACCCAGTACTTC
NA	NA	TRBV11-3	TRBJ1-3	CASSLMQGSGNTIYF	TGTGCCAGCAGCTTAATGCAGGGCTCTGGAAACACCATATATTTT
TRBD2	NA	TRBV29-1	TRBJ2-2	CSVREGLTGELFF	TGCAGCGTACGGGAGGGCCTAACCGGGGAGCTGTTTTTT
NA	NA	TRBV7-6	TRBJ2-7	CASSSSGEQYF	TGTGCCAGCAGCTCCTCGGGGGAGCAGTACTTC